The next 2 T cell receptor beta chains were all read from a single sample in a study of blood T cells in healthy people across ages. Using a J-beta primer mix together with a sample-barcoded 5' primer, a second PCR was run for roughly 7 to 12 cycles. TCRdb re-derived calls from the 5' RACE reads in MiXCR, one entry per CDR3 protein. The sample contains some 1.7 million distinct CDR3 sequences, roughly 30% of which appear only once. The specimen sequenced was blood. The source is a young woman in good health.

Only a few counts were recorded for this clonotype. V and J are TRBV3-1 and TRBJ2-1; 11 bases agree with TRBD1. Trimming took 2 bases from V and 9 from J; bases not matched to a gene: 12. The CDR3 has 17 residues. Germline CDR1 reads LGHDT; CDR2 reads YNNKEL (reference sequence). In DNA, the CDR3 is TGTGCCAGCAGCCAAAGGGGCGGGACAGGGGGGATTGGTGAGCAGTTCTTC. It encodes CASSQRGGTGGIGEQFF.

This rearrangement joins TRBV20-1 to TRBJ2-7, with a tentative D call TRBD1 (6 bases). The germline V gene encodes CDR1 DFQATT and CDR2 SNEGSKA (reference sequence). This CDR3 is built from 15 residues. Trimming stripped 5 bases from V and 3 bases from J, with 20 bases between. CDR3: CSAGDRQGIDYEQYF. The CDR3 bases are TGCAGTGCTGGGGACCGGCAGGGGATCGACTACGAGCAGTACTTC.